The clone carrying this TCR beta chain is a singleton in its sample. Its antigen is unknown. These data belong to a study of shared clonotypes between healthy human individuals. The V gene's germline CDR1 is MNHNY and CDR2 SVGAGI (reference sequence). The CDR3 is made up of 16 amino acids. V lost 5 bases and J 4 bases, leaving 18 bases between the germline ends. Findings and caveats of the study: Clonotypes which were not shared had lower generation probabilities than clonotypes that all four donors shared. Sequencing depth was a factor that was expected to affect clonotype sharing among donors. A few donors had 5% to 6% of their naive CD4 clonotypes in common.

Several immunoSEQ 96-well plates shared each subset's DNA, each plate a replicate. Clones were sequenced by immunoSEQ multiplex PCR, and TCRdb holds only the in-frame ones, with some missing. This sample has approximately 500,000 clones, with about 96% found just once. The TCR originated in a young woman in good health. The rearrangement joins TRBV6-6 to TRBJ2-1; D is unresolved. The source material was naive CD4+ T cells sorted from blood. Subset of the sample: CD45RA+ positively selected. The CDR3 DNA follows: TGTGCCAGCAGTGGGGTACGAGTGCCCCTTTACAATGAGCAGTTCTTC. Its protein is CASSGVRVPLYNEQFF.